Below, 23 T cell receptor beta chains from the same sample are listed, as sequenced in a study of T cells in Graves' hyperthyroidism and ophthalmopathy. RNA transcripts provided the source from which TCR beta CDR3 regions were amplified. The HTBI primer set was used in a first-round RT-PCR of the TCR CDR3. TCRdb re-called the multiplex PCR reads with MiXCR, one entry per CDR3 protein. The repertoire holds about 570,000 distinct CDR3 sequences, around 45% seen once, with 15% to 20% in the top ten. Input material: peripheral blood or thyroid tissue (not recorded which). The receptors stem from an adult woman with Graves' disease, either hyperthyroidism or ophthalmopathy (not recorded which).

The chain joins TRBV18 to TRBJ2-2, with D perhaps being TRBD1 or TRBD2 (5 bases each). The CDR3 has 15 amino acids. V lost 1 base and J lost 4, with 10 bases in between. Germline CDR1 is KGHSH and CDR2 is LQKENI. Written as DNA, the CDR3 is TGTGCCAGCTCACCACGAATGGGGACCACCGGGGAGCTGTTTTTT. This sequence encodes CASSPRMGTTGELFF.

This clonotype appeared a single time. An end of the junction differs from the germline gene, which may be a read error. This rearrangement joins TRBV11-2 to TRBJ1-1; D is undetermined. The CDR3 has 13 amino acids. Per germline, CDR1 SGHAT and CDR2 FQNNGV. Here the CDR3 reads CAGSFEMNTEASF. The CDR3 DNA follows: TGTGCCGGCAGCTTTGAAATGAACACTGAAGCTTCCTTT.

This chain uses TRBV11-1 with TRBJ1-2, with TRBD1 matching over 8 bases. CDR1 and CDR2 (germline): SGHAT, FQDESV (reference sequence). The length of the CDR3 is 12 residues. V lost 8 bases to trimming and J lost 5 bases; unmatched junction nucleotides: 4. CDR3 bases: TGTGCCAGCCTCGACAGGGGATATGGCTACACCTTC. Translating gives CASLDRGYGYTF.

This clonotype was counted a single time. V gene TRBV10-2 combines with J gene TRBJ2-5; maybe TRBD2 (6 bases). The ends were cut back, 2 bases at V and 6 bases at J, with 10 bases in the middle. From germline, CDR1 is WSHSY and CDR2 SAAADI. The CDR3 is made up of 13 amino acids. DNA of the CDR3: TGCGCCAGCAGTGAGAGGGGAGGTCAGACCCAGTACTTC. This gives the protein CASSERGGQTQYF.

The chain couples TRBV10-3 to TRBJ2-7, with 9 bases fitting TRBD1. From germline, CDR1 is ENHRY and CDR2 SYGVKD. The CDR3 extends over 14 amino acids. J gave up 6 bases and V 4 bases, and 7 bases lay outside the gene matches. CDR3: CAISVGTGYGEQYF. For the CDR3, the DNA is TGTGCCATCAGTGTTGGGACAGGGTACGGCGAGCAGTACTTC.

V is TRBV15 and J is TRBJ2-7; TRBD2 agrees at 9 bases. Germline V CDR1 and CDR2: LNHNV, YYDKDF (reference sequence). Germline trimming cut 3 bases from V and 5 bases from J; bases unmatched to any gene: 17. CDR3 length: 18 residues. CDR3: CATSSLSVSSGRSDEQYF. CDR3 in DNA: TGTGCCACCAGCAGCTTATCCGTATCCAGCGGGAGGAGCGACGAGCAGTACTTC.

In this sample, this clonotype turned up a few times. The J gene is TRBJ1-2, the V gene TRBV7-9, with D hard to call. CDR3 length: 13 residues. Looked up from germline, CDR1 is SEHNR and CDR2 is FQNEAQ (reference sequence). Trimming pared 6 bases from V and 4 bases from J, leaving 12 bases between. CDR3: CASSRGGAYGYTF. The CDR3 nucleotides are TGTGCCAGCAGTCGAGGAGGCGCCTATGGCTACACCTTC. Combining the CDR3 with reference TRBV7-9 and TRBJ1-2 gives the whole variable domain DTGVSQNPRHKITKRGQNVTFRCDPISEHNRLYWYRQTLGQGPEFLTYFQNEAQLEKSRLLSDRFSAERPKGSFSTLEIQRTEQGDSAMYLCASSRGGAYGYTFGSGTRLTVV.

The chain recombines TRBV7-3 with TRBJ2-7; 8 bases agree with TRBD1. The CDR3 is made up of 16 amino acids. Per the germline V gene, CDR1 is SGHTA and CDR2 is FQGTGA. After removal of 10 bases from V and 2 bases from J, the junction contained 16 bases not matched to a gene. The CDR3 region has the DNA TGTGCCACCACAAGACAGGGGATGGGCGGACCCTACGAGCAGTACTTC. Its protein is CATTRQGMGGPYEQYF. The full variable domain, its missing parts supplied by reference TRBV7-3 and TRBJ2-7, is GAGVSQTPSNKVTEKGKYVELRCDPISGHTALYWYRQSLGQGPEFLIYFQGTGAADDSGLPNDRFFAVRPEGSVSTLKIQRTERGDSAVYLCATTRQGMGGPYEQYFGPGTRLTVT.

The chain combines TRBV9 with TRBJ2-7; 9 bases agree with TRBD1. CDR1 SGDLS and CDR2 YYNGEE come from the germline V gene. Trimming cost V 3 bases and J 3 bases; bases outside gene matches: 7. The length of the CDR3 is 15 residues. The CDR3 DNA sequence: TGTGCCAGCAGCGCTCAGGGGACAGGGTTCTACGAGCAGTACTTC. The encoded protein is CASSAQGTGFYEQYF.

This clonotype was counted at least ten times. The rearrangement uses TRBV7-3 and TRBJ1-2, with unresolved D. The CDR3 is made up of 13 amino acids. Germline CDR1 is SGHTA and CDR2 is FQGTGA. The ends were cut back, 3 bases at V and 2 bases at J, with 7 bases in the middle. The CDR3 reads CASSFGQNYGYTF. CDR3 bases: TGTGCCAGCAGCTTCGGGCAGAACTATGGCTACACCTTC.

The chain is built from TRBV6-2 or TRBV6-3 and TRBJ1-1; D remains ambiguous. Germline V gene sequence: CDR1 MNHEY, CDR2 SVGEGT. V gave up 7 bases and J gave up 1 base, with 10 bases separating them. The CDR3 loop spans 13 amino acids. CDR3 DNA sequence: TGTGCCAGCATCGATGCCGGGAACACTGAAGCTTTCTTT. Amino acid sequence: CASIDAGNTEAFF.

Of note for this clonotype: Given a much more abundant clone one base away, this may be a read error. CDR3 sequence reads: CAWSVFLNTEAFF. The CDR3 DNA follows: TGTGCCTGGAGTGTATTCCTGAACACTGAAGCTTTCTTT. V is TRBV30 and J is TRBJ1-1; D unresolved. This CDR3 spans 13 amino acids. Germline V gene data show CDR1 as GTSNPN and CDR2 as SVGIG (reference sequence). V was trimmed by 0 bases and J by 0 bases, leaving 5 bases between them.

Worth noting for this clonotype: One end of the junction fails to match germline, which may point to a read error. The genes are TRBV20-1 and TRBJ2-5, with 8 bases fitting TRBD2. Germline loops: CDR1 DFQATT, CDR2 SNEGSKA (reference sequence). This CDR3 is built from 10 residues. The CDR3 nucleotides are TGCAGTGCTAACGCGGGAGGATGGCGGTTC. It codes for CSANAGGWRF.

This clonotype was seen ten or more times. The CDR3 sequence is CASSQVNTIYF. CDR3 in DNA: TGTGCCAGCAGCCAAGTTAACACCATATATTTT. The chain is built from TRBV3-1 and TRBJ1-3; no definite D call. CDR3 length: 11 amino acids. V gave up 1 base and J gave up 7 bases, with 2 bases separating them. Germline V gene lookup returns CDR1 LGHDT and CDR2 YNNKEL (reference sequence).

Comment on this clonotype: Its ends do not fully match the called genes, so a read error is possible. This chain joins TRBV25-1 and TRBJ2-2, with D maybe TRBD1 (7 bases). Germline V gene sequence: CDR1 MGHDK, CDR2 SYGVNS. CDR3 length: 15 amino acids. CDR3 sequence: CASSLAGGSTGELLF. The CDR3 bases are TGTGCCAGCAGTTTGGCAGGGGGTTCGACGGGGGAGCTGCTTTTT.

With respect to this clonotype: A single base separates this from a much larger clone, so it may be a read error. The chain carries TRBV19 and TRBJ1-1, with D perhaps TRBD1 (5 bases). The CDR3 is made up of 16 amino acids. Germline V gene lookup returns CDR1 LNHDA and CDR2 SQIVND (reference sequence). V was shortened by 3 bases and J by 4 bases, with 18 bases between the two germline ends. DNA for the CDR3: TGTGCCAGTAGTATTGTGGCAGGGAGGAGGGCCACTGAAGCTTTCTTT. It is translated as CASSIVAGRRATEAFF.

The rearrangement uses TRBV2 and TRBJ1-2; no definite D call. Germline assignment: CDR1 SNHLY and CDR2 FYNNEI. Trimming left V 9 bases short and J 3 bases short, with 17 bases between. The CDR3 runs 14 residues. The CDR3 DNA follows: TGTGCCAGTAGTATTCAGCATATGGACTATGGCTACACCTTC. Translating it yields CASSIQHMDYGYTF.

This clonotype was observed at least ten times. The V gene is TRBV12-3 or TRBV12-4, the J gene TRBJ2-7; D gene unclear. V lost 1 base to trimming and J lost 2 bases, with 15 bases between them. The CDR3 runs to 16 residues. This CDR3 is CASSLEGPPLTYEQYF. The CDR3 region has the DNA TGTGCCAGCAGTTTAGAAGGTCCTCCCCTGACCTACGAGCAGTACTTC.

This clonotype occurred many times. CDR3 protein: CASSQTSAYEQYF. The CDR3 DNA reads TGCGCCAGCAGCCAGACCAGTGCCTACGAGCAGTACTTC. The chain uses TRBV4-1 and TRBJ2-7; D gene ambiguous. In germline, CDR1 is MGHRA, CDR2 YSYEKL. V shed 3 bases and J shed 2 bases, with 8 bases lying between them. This CDR3 contains 13 residues.

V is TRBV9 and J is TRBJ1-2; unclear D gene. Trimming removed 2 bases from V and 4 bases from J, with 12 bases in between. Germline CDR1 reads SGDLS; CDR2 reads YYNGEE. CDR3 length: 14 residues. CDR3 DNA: TGTGCCAGCAGCGTTGAGGGCGTAGTCTATGGCTACACCTTC. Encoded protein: CASSVEGVVYGYTF.

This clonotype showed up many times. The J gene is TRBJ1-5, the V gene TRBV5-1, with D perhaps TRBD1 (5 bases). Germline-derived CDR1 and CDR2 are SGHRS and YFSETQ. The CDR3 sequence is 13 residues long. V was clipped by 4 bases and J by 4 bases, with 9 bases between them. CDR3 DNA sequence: TGCGCCAGCAGCCATGAGGGGAATCAGCCCCAGCATTTT. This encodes CASSHEGNQPQHF.

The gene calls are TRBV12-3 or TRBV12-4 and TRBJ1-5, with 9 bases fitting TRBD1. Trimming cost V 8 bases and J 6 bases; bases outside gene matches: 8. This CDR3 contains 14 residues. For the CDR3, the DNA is TGTGCCAGCGCCGGAACAGGGGGCGGTCAGCCCCAGCATTTT. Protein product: CASAGTGGGQPQHF.

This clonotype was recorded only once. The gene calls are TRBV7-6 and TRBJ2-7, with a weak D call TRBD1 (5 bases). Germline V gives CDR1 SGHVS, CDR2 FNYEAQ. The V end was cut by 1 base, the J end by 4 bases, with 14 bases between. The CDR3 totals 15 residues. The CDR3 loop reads CASSLGGAGPYEQYF. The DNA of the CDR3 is TGTGCCAGCAGCTTAGGGGGCGCTGGACCTTACGAGCAGTACTTC. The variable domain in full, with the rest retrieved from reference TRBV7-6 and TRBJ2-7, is GAGVSQSPRYKVTKRGQDVALRCDPISGHVSLYWYRQALGQGPEFLTYFNYEAQQDKSGLPNDRFSAERPEGSISTLTIQRTEQRDSAMYRCASSLGGAGPYEQYFGPGTRLTVT.